Sequencing of this TCR beta chain was carried out in a study of CD8 T cells in Susac syndrome. Between the trimmed V and J ends, which lost 7 bases and 1 base, there was a span of 13 bases. In germline, CDR1 is MNHNS, CDR2 SASEGT. The CDR3 is 14 amino acids. Findings of the study overall: The relatively small number of individuals in the TCR sequencing and HLA analysis was acknowledged by the study.

After extraction with the RNeasy kit, roughly 0.5 to 1 ug of the RNA was reverse transcribed using random hexamers. TCRdb called the immunoSEQ multiplex PCR reads again in MiXCR, with one record for every CDR3 protein. Among approximately 190,000 distinct CDR3 sequences, around nine tenths were seen once, and the ten largest hold over 0.075%. In the case of this clonotype: Its matching antigen is unknown.

What was sequenced was CD4+ T cells from PBMCs. The chain joins TRBV6-1 to TRBJ1-1, with TRBD1 as a possible D gene (6 bases). The clonotype was recovered from a human donor with Susac syndrome. The CDR3 coding sequence is TGTGCCAGCACTGGGGGCGGCAGGAACACTGAAGCTTTCTTT. Its protein is CASTGGGRNTEAFF.